A selection of T cell receptor beta chains follows, all from one sample in a study of OX40 agonist ivuxolimab in advanced cancers. Generated by immunoSEQ multiplex PCR, the TCRdb table keeps only in-frame clones and is missing some. The table includes 70,000 or so clones, over 80% detected once. The sequences come from CD4+ or CD8+ T cells sorted from blood, collected in a trial of the OX40 agonist ivuxolimab. The receptors come from an adult with an advanced solid tumor such as melanoma, head and neck, liver or kidney cancer. CDR3s include the opening cysteine and the closing phenylalanine or tryptophan. A D gene is named only where the DNA matches it firmly. The size field is filled for only some rows; it gives once, few, many or a size class.

D: TRBD2
J: TRBJ2-3
V: TRBV7-3
size: .
length: 18
DNA: TGTGCCAGCAGCTCGGGGACTAGCGGGTACATAAGCACAGATACGCAGTATTTT
CDR3: CASSSGTSGYISTDTQYF

D: .
J: TRBJ2-3
V: TRBV10-3
size: .
length: 14
DNA: TGTGCCATCAAGGCAGCTCTCAGCACAGATACGCAGTATTTT
CDR3: CAIKAALSTDTQYF

D: .
J: TRBJ2-2
V: TRBV5-1
size: .
length: 15
DNA: TGCGCCAGCATTCTGGGGGCGTCGAACACCGGGGAGCTGTTTTTT
CDR3: CASILGASNTGELFF

D: TRBD1
J: TRBJ2-1
V: TRBV5-5
size: .
length: 18
DNA: TGTGCCAGCAGCTCAGGGGCCGACAGGGGGCTCTCCTACAATGAGCAGTTCTTC
CDR3: CASSSGADRGLSYNEQFF

D: .
J: TRBJ2-7
V: TRBV13
size: .
length: 14
DNA: TGTGCCAGCAGCTTAGTTGGGACGACACGGGAGCAGTACTTC
CDR3: CASSLVGTTREQYF

D: .
J: TRBJ1-1
V: TRBV5-6
size: .
length: 17
DNA: TGTGCCAGCAGCTTGATTTCGGGGAGGGTACTGAACACTGAAGCTTTCTTT
CDR3: CASSLISGRVLNTEAFF

D: .
J: TRBJ1-1
V: TRBV7-6
size: .
length: 14
DNA: TGTGCCAGCAGCTTAAATGTCGGGAACACTGAAGCTTTCTTT
CDR3: CASSLNVGNTEAFF

D: .
J: TRBJ2-5
V: TRBV6-1
size: .
length: 14
DNA: TGTGCCAGCAGTCGCCAGGGGGGGGGAGAGACCCAGTACTTC
CDR3: CASSRQGGGETQYF

D: TRBD2
J: TRBJ2-3
V: TRBV6-1
size: once
length: 16
DNA: TGTGCCAGCAGTGAAGTAGGAGCGGGAGTCTCAGATACGCAGTATTTT
CDR3: CASSEVGAGVSDTQYF

D: .
J: TRBJ2-7
V: TRBV4-3
size: .
length: 15
DNA: TGCGCCAGCAGCCAAGACAGGGTCCCCTCCTACGAGCAGTACTTC
CDR3: CASSQDRVPSYEQYF

D: TRBD2
J: TRBJ2-3
V: TRBV7-2
size: .
length: 15
DNA: TGTGCCAGCAGCTTAGGCGGGGGGGAATCAGATACGCAGTATTTT
CDR3: CASSLGGGESDTQYF

D: TRBD2
J: TRBJ2-1
V: TRBV11-1
size: .
length: 16
DNA: TGTGCCAGCAGCCCCCGACGAGGTAGCGGGGACAATGAGCAGTTCTTC
CDR3: CASSPRRGSGDNEQFF

D: .
J: TRBJ2-7
V: TRBV6-1
size: .
length: 13
DNA: TGTGCCAGCAGTGGGTTACTAGCCGGCGAGCAGTACTTC
CDR3: CASSGLLAGEQYF

D: TRBD1
J: TRBJ2-2
V: TRBV5-1
size: many
length: 16
DNA: TGCGCCAGCAGCTGGGCAGGGGGACAAGACACCGGGGAGCTGTTTTTT
CDR3: CASSWAGGQDTGELFF

D: .
J: TRBJ1-1
V: TRBV5-1
size: few
length: 15
DNA: TGCGCCAGCAGTCACCTGGGAGACGTGAACACTGAAGCTTTCTTT
CDR3: CASSHLGDVNTEAFF

D: .
J: TRBJ1-5
V: TRBV5-6
size: once
length: 15
DNA: TGTGCCAGCAGCTTTTCGAGGACCCCATATCAGCCCCAGCATTTT
CDR3: CASSFSRTPYQPQHF

D: .
J: TRBJ1-1
V: TRBV28
size: .
length: 17
DNA: TGTGCCAGCAGTTTATACCTTTCCCCGGGCTTGAACACTGAAGCTTTCTTT
CDR3: CASSLYLSPGLNTEAFF

D: TRBD2
J: TRBJ2-3
V: TRBV5-4
size: .
length: 16
DNA: TGTGCCAGCAGCTATACTAGCGGGAGTGGGGCAGATACGCAGTATTTT
CDR3: CASSYTSGSGADTQYF

D: .
J: TRBJ2-7
V: TRBV7-8
size: once
length: 12
DNA: TGTGCCAGCAGCCCCCGTGTAGAAGAGCAGTACTTC
CDR3: CASSPRVEEQYF

D: .
J: TRBJ2-4
V: TRBV21-1
size: .
length: 12
DNA: TGTGCCAGCAGCAGGTTTAAAAACATTCAGTACTTC
CDR3: CASSRFKNIQYF

D: .
J: TRBJ2-5
V: TRBV10-3
size: .
length: 11
DNA: TGTGCCATCAGTGTATTAGAGACCCAGTACTTC
CDR3: CAISVLETQYF

D: .
J: TRBJ1-2
V: TRBV4-3
size: .
length: 17
DNA: TGCGCCAGCAGCCAAGATCACGGGGTGGAGTATAACTATGGCTACACCTTC
CDR3: CASSQDHGVEYNYGYTF

D: .
J: TRBJ1-1
V: TRBV7-2
size: .
length: 14
DNA: TGTGCCAGCAGCTTAAACCCTATGAACACTGAAGCTTTCTTT
CDR3: CASSLNPMNTEAFF

D: .
J: TRBJ2-2
V: TRBV5-1
size: few
length: 13
DNA: TGCGCCAGCAGCTTGTACAGTACCGGGGAGCTGTTTTTT
CDR3: CASSLYSTGELFF

D: TRBD1
J: TRBJ1-4
V: TRBV27
size: .
length: 16
DNA: TGTGCCAGCAGTTCAGACAGGGGGTGGGCTAATGAAAAACTGTTTTTT
CDR3: CASSSDRGWANEKLFF

D: .
J: TRBJ2-2
V: TRBV4-2
size: .
length: 16
DNA: TGTGCCAGCAGCCAAGATGAGGGGGAATGGGACGGGGAGCTGTTTTTT
CDR3: CASSQDEGEWDGELFF

D: TRBD2
J: TRBJ2-1
V: TRBV6-5
size: .
length: 15
DNA: TGTGCCAGCAGTACTGGGACTAGCAAGTACAATGAGCAGTTCTTC
CDR3: CASSTGTSKYNEQFF

D: .
J: TRBJ1-1
V: TRBV29-1
size: .
length: 13
DNA: TGCAGCGTCTTGGGCGGTCTGAACACTGAAGCTTTCTTT
CDR3: CSVLGGLNTEAFF

D: TRBD2
J: TRBJ2-3
V: TRBV2
size: .
length: 17
DNA: TGTGCCAGCAGTGAAAGGGTTTTAGCGGGAGGCACAGATACGCAGTATTTT
CDR3: CASSERVLAGGTDTQYF

D: .
J: TRBJ2-1
V: TRBV5-1
size: .
length: 16
DNA: TGCGCCAGCATGTATACAAATTGGGGGGCTGTCAATGAGCAGTTCTTC
CDR3: CASMYTNWGAVNEQFF

D: .
J: TRBJ1-4
V: TRBV7-9
size: .
length: 14
DNA: TGTGCCAGCAGCGCGGGGACGGCGAATGAAAAACTGTTTTTT
CDR3: CASSAGTANEKLFF

D: .
J: TRBJ1-4
V: TRBV19
size: .
length: 14
DNA: TGTGCCAGTAGTATACAAGGGGCTGACGAAAAACTGTTTTTT
CDR3: CASSIQGADEKLFF

D: .
J: TRBJ2-3
V: TRBV12-5
size: .
length: 12
DNA: TGTGCTAGTGGTTTCAACACAGATACGCAGTATTTT
CDR3: CASGFNTDTQYF

D: .
J: TRBJ2-5
V: TRBV9
size: .
length: 13
DNA: TGTGCCAGCAGCGTCGAAGGATGGGGGACCCAGTACTTC
CDR3: CASSVEGWGTQYF

D: .
J: TRBJ1-2
V: TRBV7-2
size: .
length: 13
DNA: TGTGCCAGCAGCTCGCCGTCAAGTAGGAGCTACACCTTC
CDR3: CASSSPSSRSYTF

D: TRBD2
J: TRBJ2-2
V: TRBV29-1
size: .
length: 15
DNA: TGCAGCGCCGGGACTAGCGGGAGGGGGACCGGGGAGCTGTTTTTT
CDR3: CSAGTSGRGTGELFF

D: .
J: TRBJ2-5
V: TRBV5-1
size: .
length: 13
DNA: TGCGCCAGCAGCTTGGCCGGGTCGGAGACCCAGTACTTC
CDR3: CASSLAGSETQYF

D: TRBD2
J: TRBJ2-1
V: TRBV2
size: once
length: 14
DNA: TGTGCCAGCAAAACTAGCGGGGCTTACAATGAGCAGTTCTTC
CDR3: CASKTSGAYNEQFF

D: TRBD2
J: TRBJ2-7
V: TRBV30
size: .
length: 15
DNA: TGTGCCTGGAACGCTGGACTAGCGTTCTCCTACGAGCAGTACTTC
CDR3: CAWNAGLAFSYEQYF

D: .
J: TRBJ2-3
V: TRBV10-3
size: .
length: 14
DNA: TGTGCCATCAGTGAGTTAGACAGCACAGATACGCAGTATTTT
CDR3: CAISELDSTDTQYF

D: .
J: TRBJ1-1
V: TRBV18
size: .
length: 15
DNA: TGTGCCAGCTCAGCGTCCGGGTCCATGAACACTGAAGCTTTCTTT
CDR3: CASSASGSMNTEAFF

D: .
J: TRBJ2-2
V: TRBV19
size: .
length: 16
DNA: TGTGCCAGTAGTTCCCGGGACAATCTTATTGCGTCGGAGCTGTTTTTT
CDR3: CASSSRDNLIASELFF

D: TRBD1
J: TRBJ1-1
V: TRBV5-4
size: .
length: 15
DNA: TGTACCAGCAGCTTGACAGGGGACGCGAACACTGAAGCTTTCTTT
CDR3: CTSSLTGDANTEAFF

D: .
J: TRBJ2-3
V: TRBV6-5
size: .
length: 13
DNA: TGTGCCAGCAGAACGGGCCTCAAGGACACGCAGTATTTT
CDR3: CASRTGLKDTQYF

D: .
J: TRBJ1-3
V: TRBV19
size: .
length: 15
DNA: TGTGCCAGTAGTATTATAAGGGGGTCTGGAAACACCATATATTTT
CDR3: CASSIIRGSGNTIYF

D: .
J: TRBJ1-1
V: TRBV29-1
size: once
length: 15
DNA: TGCAGCGTTCCTCCGCCACAGGCAATGAACACTGAAGCTTTCTTT
CDR3: CSVPPPQAMNTEAFF

D: TRBD1
J: TRBJ1-2
V: TRBV5-1
size: .
length: 16
DNA: TGCGCCAGCAGCTTGGGGGGGACAGGTCCCATCTATGGCTACACCTTC
CDR3: CASSLGGTGPIYGYTF

D: .
J: TRBJ2-7
V: TRBV6-1
size: .
length: 11
DNA: TGTGCCAGCAGTGAATCGAGATTAGAGTACTTC
CDR3: CASSESRLEYF

D: .
J: TRBJ1-2
V: TRBV11-1
size: .
length: 14
DNA: TGTGCCAGCAGCTCGGACAGCGGAGGGTATGGCTACACCTTC
CDR3: CASSSDSGGYGYTF

D: .
J: TRBJ2-5
V: TRBV4-1
size: .
length: 16
DNA: TGCGCCAGCAGCCAAGATATCGGGAGCGGAGGAGAGACCCAGTACTTC
CDR3: CASSQDIGSGGETQYF

D: .
J: TRBJ1-6
V: TRBV6-1
size: .
length: 16
DNA: TGTGCCAGCAGTGCCTCCCGACAGCCCTATAATTCACCCCTCCACTTT
CDR3: CASSASRQPYNSPLHF

D: TRBD2
J: TRBJ2-1
V: TRBV18
size: once
length: 14
DNA: TGTGCCAGCTCACTGACTAGCGGTTACAATGAGCAGTTCTTC
CDR3: CASSLTSGYNEQFF

D: TRBD2
J: TRBJ2-3
V: TRBV7-3
size: .
length: 16
DNA: TGTGCCAGCAGCTTAAAGCTAGCGGGAGCCACAGATACGCAGTATTTT
CDR3: CASSLKLAGATDTQYF

D: .
J: TRBJ1-2
V: TRBV4-1
size: once
length: 14
DNA: TGCGCCAGCAGCCAAGGCAGGGGATCCTATGGCTACACCTTC
CDR3: CASSQGRGSYGYTF